This TCR beta chain was sequenced for a study of blood T cell repertoires in COVID-19. About the research overall: Samples of COVID-19 (acute and convalescent) were obtained from the United States, Italy and Spain. Sample material is recorded as cDNA or gDNA derived from T cells, B-cell-depleted T cells, or PBMCs.

There are 15 residues in the CDR3. Looked up from germline, CDR1 is MDHEN and CDR2 is SYDVKM. The V gene end was trimmed by 6 bases and the J gene end by 0 bases; junction bases not matched to a gene: 7. Authors' data handling: Reference gene primer amplification gave estimated nucleated cell counts. Only in-frame clones appear in the TCRdb table, and some are missing; sequencing was by immunoSEQ multiplex PCR. The D gene and trimming were derived from the DNA, and the V and J assignments and clone size from that table. The sample carries 75,000 to 100,000 clones, approximately 83% recorded once. The sequence derives from a woman aged 80 or over with acute or convalescent COVID-19. The V gene is TRBV28, the J gene TRBJ2-7, with 8 nucleotides matching TRBD2. What was sequenced was peripheral blood. CDR3 amino acids: CASSTTSGLSYEQYF. CDR3 nucleotides: TGTGCCAGCAGCACCACTAGCGGACTCTCCTACGAGCAGTACTTC.